The rows below give T cell receptor beta chains drawn from one sample of a study of response to subunit inactivated influenza vaccine. MiXCR, applied by TCRdb to the RT-PCR reads, yields one record per CDR3 protein. The sample has about 520,000 distinct CDR3 sequences; roughly 9.7% are singletons. Here the sequenced sample was PBMCs from blood, taken 45 days after vaccination. Source of these receptors: a man in his fifties who received an inactivated influenza vaccine. CDR3s include the opening cysteine and the closing phenylalanine or tryptophan. D genes are given only for firm matches. Part of the rows lack a size; the others show once, few, many or a class for expanded clones.

>.|TRBJ2-4|TRBV4-2|few
TGTGCCAGCAGCGGACATGGGTGGGGGATTCAGTACTTC
CASSGHGWGIQYF
>TRBD1|TRBJ1-5|TRBV5-5|.
TGTGCCAGCAGCTTGGCGGGTTCAGGGGGCACTCAGCCCCAGCATTTT
CASSLAGSGGTQPQHF
>TRBD1|TRBJ1-1|TRBV5-1|many
TGCGCCAGCAGCTTGGGGCAGGGGGCCACTGAAGCTTTCTTT
CASSLGQGATEAFF
>.|TRBJ2-7|TRBV5-1|once
TGCGCCAGCAGCTCATCTCCCCGTGTTGAGCAGTACTTC
CASSSSPRVEQYF
>.|TRBJ2-3|TRBV27|many
TGTGCCAGCAGTTTATTAAATTCTGCGGGCACAGATACGCAGTATTTT
CASSLLNSAGTDTQYF
>.|TRBJ2-6|TRBV4-3|few
TGCGCCAGCAGCACAATCCCGGCTGGGGCCAACGTCCTGACTTTC
CASSTIPAGANVLTF
>.|TRBJ1-5|TRBV20-1|.
TGCAGTGCTAGACCGGGCAATCAGCCCCAGCATTTT
CSARPGNQPQHF
>.|TRBJ1-5|TRBV6-1|many
TGTGCCAGCAGTCGACAGATTAGCAATCAGCCCCAGCATTTT
CASSRQISNQPQHF
>.|TRBJ2-3|TRBV10-3|many
TGTGCCATCAGTGACTCCGCCGGGAATACGCAGTATTTT
CAISDSAGNTQYF
>.|TRBJ2-2|TRBV7-2|few
TGTGCCAGCAGCAGTGTTCTAGCTTTCGGCGGGGAGCTGTTTTTT
CASSSVLAFGGELFF
>TRBD2|TRBJ2-5|TRBV20-1|many
TGCAGTGCTTCCCGGACTAGCGAGATGACCCAGTACTTC
CSASRTSEMTQYF
>.|TRBJ2-7|TRBV20-1|.
TGCAGTGCTAGCCTTGGGGGGAGCGAGCAGTACTTC
CSASLGGSEQYF
>.|TRBJ1-1|TRBV5-1|many
TGCGCCAGCAGCTCGGCAGCCAGGGGTATGAACACTGAAGCTTTCTTT
CASSSAARGMNTEAFF
>TRBD1|TRBJ1-2|TRBV6-1|.
TGTGCCAGCAGCAAACGACAGGGCAGGGGCTACACCTTC
CASSKRQGRGYTF
>.|TRBJ2-5|TRBV5-5|.
TGTGCCAGCGGGACCCTGGTCATGACTGGGGAGACCCAGTACTTC
CASGTLVMTGETQYF
>.|TRBJ1-2|TRBV3-1|many
TGTGCCAGCAGCCAGAAGACCCGCTATGGCTACACCTTC
CASSQKTRYGYTF
>.|TRBJ2-3|TRBV2|.
TGTGCCAGCAGAACCTCCGGGACTAGCACAGATACGCAGTATTTT
CASRTSGTSTDTQYF
>.|TRBJ2-4|TRBV20-1|once
TGCAGTGCTGGGGATTTGGGCTTGGCCAAAAACATTCAGTACTTC
CSAGDLGLAKNIQYF
>.|TRBJ1-6|TRBV9|few
TGTGCCAGCAGCGGGGGGAATTCACCCCTCCACTTT
CASSGGNSPLHF
>.|TRBJ2-6|TRBV7-2|few
TGTGCCAGCAGCTTAGCGGTCGCTTCCTCTGGGGCCAACGTCCTGACTTTC
CASSLAVASSGANVLTF
>.|TRBJ2-2|TRBV7-3|many
TGTGCCAGCAGCTCGGGGACGAACACCGGGGAGCTGTTTTTT
CASSSGTNTGELFF
>.|TRBJ2-5|TRBV6-5|.
TGTGCCAGCATGGGGTTCCAAGAGACCCAGTACTTC
CASMGFQETQYF
>.|TRBJ1-1|TRBV5-1|.
TGCGCCAGCAGCTACGGCCCAGGATCCACTGAAGCTTTCTTT
CASSYGPGSTEAFF
>.|TRBJ1-1|TRBV4-2|few
TGTGCCAGCAGCCAAGATCCCCGGAGGGGGGGCACTGAAGCTTTCTTT
CASSQDPRRGGTEAFF
>.|TRBJ2-3|TRBV10-3|few
TGTGCCCTCGGAGTGGTCGGCACAGATACGCAGTATTTT
CALGVVGTDTQYF
>.|TRBJ2-5|TRBV4-3|.
TGCGCCAGCAGCTACACCCAGGGGTACCAAGAGACCCAGTACTTC
CASSYTQGYQETQYF